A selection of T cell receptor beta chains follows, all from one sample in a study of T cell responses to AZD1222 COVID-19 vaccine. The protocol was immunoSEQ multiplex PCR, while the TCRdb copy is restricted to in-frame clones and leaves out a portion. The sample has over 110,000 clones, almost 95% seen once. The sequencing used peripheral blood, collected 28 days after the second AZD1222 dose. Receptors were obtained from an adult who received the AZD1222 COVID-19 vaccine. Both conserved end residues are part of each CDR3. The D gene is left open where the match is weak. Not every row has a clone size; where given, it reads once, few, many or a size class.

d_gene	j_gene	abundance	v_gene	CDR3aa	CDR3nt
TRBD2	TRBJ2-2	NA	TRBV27	CASSSYSGRGVAGELFF	TGTGCCAGCAGTTCTTATAGCGGGAGAGGGGTAGCCGGGGAGCTGTTTTTT
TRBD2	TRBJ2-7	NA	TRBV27	CASSFSSGPYEQYF	TGTGCCAGCAGTTTCTCTAGCGGACCCTACGAGCAGTACTTC
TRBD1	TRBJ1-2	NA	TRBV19	CASSTLPGQSNYGYTF	TGTGCCAGTAGTACATTACCGGGACAGAGTAACTATGGCTACACCTTC
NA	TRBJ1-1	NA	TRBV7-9	CASSFRQWTEAFF	TGTGCCAGCAGCTTTAGACAGTGGACTGAAGCTTTCTTT
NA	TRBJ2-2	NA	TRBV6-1	CASYMNTGELFF	TGTGCCAGTTACATGAACACCGGGGAGCTGTTTTTT
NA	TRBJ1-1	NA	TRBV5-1	CASSLGGGTAEAFF	TGCGCCAGCAGCCTGGGTGGGGGGACGGCTGAAGCTTTCTTT
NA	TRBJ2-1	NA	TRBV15	CATAPGEGNEQFF	TGTGCCACCGCCCCGGGAGAAGGGAATGAGCAGTTCTTC
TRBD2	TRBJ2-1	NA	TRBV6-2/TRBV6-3	CASSRRSSGGYNEQFF	TGTGCCAGCAGCCGCCGCTCTAGCGGGGGGTACAATGAGCAGTTCTTC
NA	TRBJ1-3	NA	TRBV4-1	CASSQVSFAGNTIYF	TGCGCCAGCAGCCAAGTGAGCTTCGCTGGAAACACCATATATTTT
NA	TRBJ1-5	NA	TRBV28	CASSPYGETQPQHF	TGTGCCAGCAGTCCTTACGGGGAGACTCAGCCCCAGCATTTT
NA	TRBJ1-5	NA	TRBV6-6	CASSYKSNQPQHF	TGTGCCAGCAGTTATAAAAGCAATCAGCCCCAGCATTTT
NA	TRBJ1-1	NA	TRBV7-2	CASSPRGASEAFF	TGTGCCAGCAGTCCCCGGGGGGCGAGTGAAGCTTTCTTT
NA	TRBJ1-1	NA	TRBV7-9	CASSWAELNTEAFF	TGTGCCAGCAGCTGGGCGGAACTGAACACTGAAGCTTTCTTT
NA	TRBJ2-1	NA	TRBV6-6	CASIRPAMNEQFF	TGTGCCAGCATTAGGCCAGCCATGAATGAGCAGTTCTTC
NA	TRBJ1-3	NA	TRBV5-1	CASSFIPGEHSGNTIYF	TGCGCCAGCAGCTTTATTCCAGGGGAGCACTCTGGAAACACCATATATTTT
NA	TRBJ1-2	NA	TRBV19	CASSDRPNYGYTF	TGTGCCAGTAGTGACAGGCCAAACTATGGCTACACCTTC
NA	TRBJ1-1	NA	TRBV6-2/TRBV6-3	CASSWLVGNTEAFF	TGTGCCAGCAGTTGGCTCGTGGGGAACACTGAAGCTTTCTTT
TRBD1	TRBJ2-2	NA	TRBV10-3	CAIPGTANTGELFF	TGTGCCATTCCCGGGACAGCCAACACCGGGGAGCTGTTTTTT
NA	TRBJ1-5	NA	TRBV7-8	CASSHPDGNQPQHF	TGTGCCAGCAGTCACCCGGATGGCAATCAGCCCCAGCATTTT
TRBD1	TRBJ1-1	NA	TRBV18	CASSPRQGGGTEAFF	TGTGCCAGCTCACCTCGACAGGGAGGGGGAACTGAAGCTTTCTTT
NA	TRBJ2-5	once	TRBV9	CASSVGQGETQYF	TGTGCCAGCAGCGTAGGGCAGGGAGAGACCCAGTACTTC
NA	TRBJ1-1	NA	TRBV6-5	CASRLGRNTEAFF	TGTGCCAGCAGATTAGGGCGGAACACTGAAGCTTTCTTT
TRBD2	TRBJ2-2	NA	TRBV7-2	CASSQIAGSGELFF	TGTGCCAGCAGCCAAATAGCGGGGTCCGGGGAGCTGTTTTTT
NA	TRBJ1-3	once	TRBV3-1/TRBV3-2	CASSLEAAGAAGNTIYF	TGTGCCAGCAGCCTAGAAGCCGCCGGGGCTGCTGGAAACACCATATATTTT
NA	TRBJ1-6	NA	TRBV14	CASSQDRFSPLHF	TGTGCCAGCAGCCAAGACAGGTTTTCACCCCTCCACTTT
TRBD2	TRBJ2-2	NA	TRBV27	CASSLWGLAGTANTGELFF	TGTGCCAGCAGTCTTTGGGGACTAGCGGGAACTGCGAACACCGGGGAGCTGTTTTTT
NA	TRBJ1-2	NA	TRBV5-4	CASRSSSGYTF	TGTGCCAGCAGGTCATCATCGGGCTACACCTTC
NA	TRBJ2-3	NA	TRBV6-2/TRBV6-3	CASSWTEDTQYF	TGTGCCAGCAGCTGGACAGAAGATACGCAGTATTTT
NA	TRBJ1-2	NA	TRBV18	CASSLTSSYGYTF	TGTGCCAGCTCATTGACATCTAGCTATGGCTACACCTTC
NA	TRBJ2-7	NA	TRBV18	CASSPNLGAFSYEQYF	TGTGCCAGCTCACCGAACCTTGGGGCCTTCTCCTACGAGCAGTACTTC
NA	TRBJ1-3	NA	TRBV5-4	CASSLGSHSGNTIYF	TGTGCCAGCAGCCTCGGCAGTCACTCTGGAAACACCATATATTTT
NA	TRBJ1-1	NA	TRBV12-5	CASGLTGRVMNTEAFF	TGTGCTAGTGGTTTGACTGGAAGGGTTATGAACACTGAAGCTTTCTTT
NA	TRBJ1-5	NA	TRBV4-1	CASSPGDRGMPQHF	TGCGCCAGCAGCCCGGGGGACCGGGGGATGCCCCAGCATTTT
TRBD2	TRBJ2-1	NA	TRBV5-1	CASSIRLAGVNEQFF	TGCGCCAGCAGCATACGACTAGCGGGAGTCAATGAGCAGTTCTTC
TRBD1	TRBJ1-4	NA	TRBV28	CASDRGQEEKLFF	TGTGCCAGTGACAGGGGGCAAGAAGAAAAACTGTTTTTT
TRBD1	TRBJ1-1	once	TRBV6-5	CATRQGNTEAFF	TGTGCCACAAGACAGGGGAACACTGAAGCTTTCTTT
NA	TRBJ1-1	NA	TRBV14	CASSQVGDLRATALGVTEAFF	TGTGCCAGCAGCCAAGTCGGGGACCTTCGGGCCACGGCCTTGGGAGTAACTGAAGCTTTCTTT
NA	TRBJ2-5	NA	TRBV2	CASSWEALGTQYF	TGTGCCAGCAGTTGGGAGGCCCTGGGGACCCAGTACTTC
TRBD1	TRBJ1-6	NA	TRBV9	CASSGYRDRGSPLHF	TGTGCCAGCAGCGGATACCGGGACAGGGGTTCACCCCTCCACTTT
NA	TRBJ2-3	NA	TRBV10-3	CATHSGEDTQYF	TGTGCCACCCATTCGGGGGAAGATACGCAGTATTTT
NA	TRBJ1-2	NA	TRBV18	CASSPQEGRGLTNYGYTF	TGTGCCAGCTCACCGCAGGAGGGGCGCGGATTGACTAACTATGGCTACACCTTC
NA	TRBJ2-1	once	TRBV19	CASSLTNEQFF	TGTGCCAGTAGCTTGACCAATGAGCAGTTCTTC
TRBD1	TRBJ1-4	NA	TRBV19	CASKGARGYEKLFF	TGTGCCTCCAAGGGGGCCAGGGGGTACGAAAAACTGTTTTTT
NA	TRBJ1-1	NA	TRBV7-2	CASSQNAGRVNTEAFF	TGTGCCAGCAGTCAAAACGCTGGGAGGGTGAACACTGAAGCTTTCTTT
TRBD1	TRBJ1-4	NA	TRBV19	CASSRYRGTNEKLFF	TGTGCCAGTAGTAGATACAGGGGGACTAATGAAAAACTGTTTTTT
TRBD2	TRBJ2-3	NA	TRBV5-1	CASSLTSGGVSTDTQYF	TGCGCCAGCAGCTTGACTAGCGGGGGGGTTAGCACAGATACGCAGTATTTT
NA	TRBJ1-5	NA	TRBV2	CASSEENTLSNQPQHF	TGTGCCAGCAGTGAAGAGAATACGTTAAGCAATCAGCCCCAGCATTTT
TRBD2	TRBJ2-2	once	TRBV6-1	CASSVLKLASAGELFF	TGTGCCAGCAGTGTCCTAAAACTAGCGTCTGCCGGGGAGCTGTTTTTT
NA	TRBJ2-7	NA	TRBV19	CASSSQATGYEQYF	TGTGCCAGTAGTTCCCAAGCGACAGGTTACGAGCAGTACTTC
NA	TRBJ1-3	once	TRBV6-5	CASSHRPGNTIYF	TGTGCCAGCAGTCACCGCCCCGGGAACACCATATATTTT
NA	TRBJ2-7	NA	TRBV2	CASSAAPHEQYF	TGTGCCAGCAGTGCCGCTCCCCACGAGCAGTACTTC
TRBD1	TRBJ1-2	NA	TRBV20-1	CSASMGQGGNYGYTF	TGCAGTGCAAGTATGGGACAGGGAGGAAACTATGGCTACACCTTC
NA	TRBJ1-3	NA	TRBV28	CASRGFRGAGNTIYF	TGTGCCAGCAGGGGCTTCAGGGGAGCTGGAAACACCATATATTTT
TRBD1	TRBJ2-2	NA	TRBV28	CASSSQGAGTGELFF	TGTGCCAGCAGTTCACAGGGGGCGGGCACCGGGGAGCTGTTTTTT
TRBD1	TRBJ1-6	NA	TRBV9	CASSPQGTPYNSPLHF	TGTGCCAGCAGCCCACAGGGGACGCCCTATAATTCACCCCTCCACTTT
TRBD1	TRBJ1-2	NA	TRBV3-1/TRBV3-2	CASSFTGTGGNGYTF	TGTGCCAGCAGTTTCACCGGGACAGGGGGAAATGGCTACACCTTC